This TCR beta chain came from a study of CD8+CD57+ T cells in acquired aplastic anemia. Study overall: Sorted CD4+ plus CD8+ cells gave DNA averaging roughly 3.5 ug. Overall study findings and caveats: Some 31 CD8+ CDR3 sequences were shared between patients and controls. Patients and controls were not found to differ significantly in CD8+ Simpson's diversity.

With respect to this clonotype: Its matching antigen is unknown.

According to the study, genomic DNA was the template for TCR beta VDJ and CDR3 profiling. TCRdb reprocessed the reads with MiXCR, giving one entry per CDR3 protein. The sample yields some 290,000 distinct CDR3 sequences, approximately 57% seen once. The V end lost 0 bases, the J end lost 3 bases, and 18 bases lay between the germline ends. Germline V gives CDR1 DFQATT, CDR2 SNEGSKA (reference sequence). CDR3 size: 17 residues. This sequence was found in a human donor with severe aplastic anemia or a healthy control (not recorded which). Sequencing was carried out using sorted CD4+, CD8+, or CD8+CD57+ T cells (not recorded which) from PBMCs. The chain links TRBV20-1 to TRBJ2-1, with D maybe TRBD1 (6 bases). CDR3 coding DNA: TGCAGTGCTAGAGAGCCGCAACTTAGGGGACACTACAATGAGCAGTTCTTC. This gives the protein CSAREPQLRGHYNEQFF.